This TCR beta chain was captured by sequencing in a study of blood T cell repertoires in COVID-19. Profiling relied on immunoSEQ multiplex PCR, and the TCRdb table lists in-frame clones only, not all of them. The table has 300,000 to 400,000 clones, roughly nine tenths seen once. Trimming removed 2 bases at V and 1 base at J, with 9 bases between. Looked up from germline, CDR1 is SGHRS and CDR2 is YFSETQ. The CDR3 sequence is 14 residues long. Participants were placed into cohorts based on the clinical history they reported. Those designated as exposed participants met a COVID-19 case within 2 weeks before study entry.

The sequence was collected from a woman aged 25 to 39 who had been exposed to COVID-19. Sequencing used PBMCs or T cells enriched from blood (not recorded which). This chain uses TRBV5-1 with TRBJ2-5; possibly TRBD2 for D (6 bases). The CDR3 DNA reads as TGCGCCAGCAGCTTATCGGGACTCCAAGAGACCCAGTACTTC. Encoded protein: CASSLSGLQETQYF.